Each of the 21 T cell receptor beta chains below was sequenced from the same sample in a study of CD8 T cells in ankylosing spondylitis. Whole-study findings and limits: Eight or nine highly homologous variants formed a TCR beta motif that appeared characteristic of ankylosing spondylitis blood.

The antigens of these receptors remain unknown. TCRdb re-called the 5' RACE reads with MiXCR, one entry per CDR3 protein. The table shows some 700,000 distinct CDR3 sequences, with roughly 20% occurring only once. Sequenced input: blood, either unsorted or a sorted T cell fraction (not recorded which). The receptors here all came from a male donor with ankylosing spondylitis.

This clonotype has a handful of counts. The chain recombines TRBV4-1 with TRBJ2-7; 7 bases align to TRBD1. With V trimmed by 0 bases and J by 1 base, 6 bases remained unmatched. CDR3 size: 16 residues. Germline CDR1 MGHRA, CDR2 YSYEKL. The CDR3 is CASSQDGTETSYEQYF. The CDR3 DNA reads TGCGCCAGCAGCCAAGATGGGACAGAGACATCCTACGAGCAGTACTTC.

This clonotype was counted a few times. This chain links TRBV6-1 with TRBJ1-5; D is undetermined. This CDR3 is 13 amino acids long. V was clipped by 4 bases and J by 7 bases, with 11 bases between them. In germline, CDR1 is MNHNS, CDR2 SASEGT. Written as DNA, the CDR3 is TGTGCCAGCAGTGGACGACCGGCCCAGCCCCAGCATTTT. Its protein is CASSGRPAQPQHF.

A remark on this clonotype: Being one base from a much bigger clone, this may be a read error. V usage is TRBV10-1 and J usage is TRBJ1-2, with D tentatively TRBD1 (5 bases). The ends were cut back, 4 bases at V and 4 bases at J, with 10 bases in the middle. This CDR3 comprises 13 residues. Germline loops: CDR1 WNHNN, CDR2 SYGVQD (reference sequence). The CDR3 bases are TGCGCCAGCAGTGGACAGACCTCCTATGGCTACACCTTC. This encodes CASSGQTSYGYTF.

This clonotype was seen more than once but under ten times. The V and J genes are TRBV27 and TRBJ2-7, with 8 bases identical to TRBD2. This CDR3 comprises 15 residues. Trimming cost V 8 bases and J 2 bases; bases outside gene matches: 11. CDR1 is MNHEY, CDR2 SMNVEV, per germline (reference sequence). The CDR3 DNA is TGTGCCAGCCGTCCACTCACTAGCGGAGCCTACGAGCAGTACTTC. It yields the protein CASRPLTSGAYEQYF.

This clonotype was picked up a small number of times. This sequence joins TRBV6-5 and TRBJ2-2, with D perhaps given as TRBD1 or TRBD2 (5 bases each). The CDR3 is 14 residues long. The germline V and J ends were trimmed by 0 bases and 6 bases, with 8 bases remaining between them. Germline loops: CDR1 MNHEY, CDR2 SVGAGI. CDR3 region: CASSYSGESGELFF. CDR3 bases: TGTGCCAGCAGTTACTCGGGGGAATCCGGGGAGCTGTTTTTT.

This clonotype was detected many times. The CDR3 region has the DNA TGTGCCAGCAGTTTATCGTGGGGAACTGAAGCTTTCTTT. Translated: CASSLSWGTEAFF. This chain uses TRBV12-3 or TRBV12-4 with TRBJ1-1; no clear D. The CDR3 sequence is 13 residues long. Between the trimmed V and J ends, which lost 2 bases and 5 bases, there was a span of 9 bases.

This clonotype has just a few counts. This rearrangement joins TRBV13 to TRBJ2-6; TRBD2 might be the D (6 bases). CDR1 is PRHDT, CDR2 FYEKMQ, per germline (reference sequence). V was cut by 5 bases and J by 4 bases, with 18 bases left in between. This CDR3 has 17 residues. CDR3 amino acids: CASSTEGGGFGANVLTF. The CDR3 region has the DNA TGTGCCAGCAGCACGGAGGGTGGGGGGTTCGGGGCCAACGTCCTGACTTTC.

This clonotype was counted once. V and J are TRBV28 and TRBJ2-7; D gene uncertain. From germline, CDR1 is MDHEN and CDR2 SYDVKM. V was clipped by 5 bases and J by 2 bases, with 16 bases between them. This CDR3 contains 15 residues. The CDR3 DNA reads TGTGCCAGCAGTGGACCCGTCTCCGGGCCCTACGAGCAGTACTTC. Encoded protein: CASSGPVSGPYEQYF.

V usage is TRBV6-1 and J usage is TRBJ1-1, with TRBD1 as a possible D gene (6 bases). Germline-derived CDR1 and CDR2 are MNHNS and SASEGT. V was clipped by 7 bases and J by 5 bases, with 14 bases between them. The CDR3 sequence is 13 residues long. The CDR3 DNA reads TGTGCCAGCACCTCGGACAGAGGGACTGAAGCTTTCTTT. Translated: CASTSDRGTEAFF.

This clonotype appeared a few times. The chain couples TRBV5-6 to TRBJ2-3; D unclear. The CDR3 totals 16 residues. The V and J ends lost 3 bases and 4 bases respectively, with 18 bases between them. Germline CDR1 SGHDT, CDR2 YYEEEE. This CDR3 is CASSSSQTGIADTQYF. CDR3 coding DNA: TGTGCCAGCAGCTCTTCACAAACTGGAATCGCAGATACGCAGTATTTT.

The chain has TRBV4-3 and TRBJ2-1; 10 positions match TRBD2. Trimming cost V 0 bases and J 3 bases; bases outside gene matches: 8. CDR3 length equals 18 residues. Germline loops: CDR1 LGHNA, CDR2 YSLEER. The CDR3 is CASSQDVAGTSVYNEQFF. CDR3 DNA: TGCGCCAGCAGCCAAGACGTGGCCGGGACTAGCGTCTACAATGAGCAGTTCTTC.

This rearrangement joins TRBV4-1 to TRBJ2-7; TRBD1 aligns across 8 bases. With V trimmed by 1 base and J by 5 bases, 19 bases remained unmatched. This CDR3 contains 19 residues. CDR1 is MGHRA and CDR2 is YSYEKL in the germline V gene. This CDR3 reads CASSQGLRGRALPLDEQYF. In nucleotides, the CDR3 is TGCGCCAGCAGCCAAGGTCTCAGGGGGCGAGCTCTCCCGTTGGACGAGCAGTACTTC.

J is TRBJ1-1 and V is TRBV6-5; 8 bases fit TRBD1. J gave up 4 bases and V 0 bases, and 4 bases lay outside the gene matches. Germline CDR1 and CDR2: MNHEY and SVGAGI. This CDR3 region has 15 residues. The CDR3 nucleotides read TGTGCCAGCAGTTACTCCGGACAGGGTAGCACTGAAGCTTTCTTT. Its protein is CASSYSGQGSTEAFF.

This clonotype was observed a few times. The gene calls are TRBV4-2 and TRBJ2-7; 9 bases map to TRBD1. The CDR3 length is 16 residues. The V gene end was trimmed by 0 bases and the J gene end by 3 bases; junction bases not matched to a gene: 6. Germline V gene data show CDR1 as LGHNA and CDR2 as YNFKEQ. The CDR3 reads CASSQDGQGISYEQYF. The DNA of the CDR3 is TGTGCCAGCAGCCAAGATGGACAGGGGATAAGCTACGAGCAGTACTTC.

The J gene is TRBJ1-5, the V gene TRBV12-3 or TRBV12-4; D uncertain. The CDR3 contains 14 residues. Trimming pared 1 base from V and 5 bases from J, leaving 9 bases between. CDR3 nucleotides: TGTGCCAGCAGTTTAGGACTTCAGCATCAGCCCCAGCATTTT. It codes for CASSLGLQHQPQHF.

This chain joins TRBV4-1 and TRBJ2-5; no definite D call. The CDR3 covers 15 residues. Germline V gives CDR1 MGHRA, CDR2 YSYEKL. V lost 1 base, J lost 0 bases, and 9 bases lay in between. The CDR3: CASSQGQLYQETQYF. CDR3 nucleotides: TGCGCCAGCAGCCAAGGACAATTATACCAAGAGACCCAGTACTTC.

A note on this clonotype: A read error is likely, as this CDR3 ends without the conserved phenylalanine or tryptophan. The chain couples TRBV7-2 to TRBJ2-5; D not certain. The CDR3 contains 14 residues. The V gene's germline CDR1 is SGHTA and CDR2 FQGNSA. The ends were cut back, 2 bases at V and 2 bases at J, with 9 bases in the middle. The CDR3 nucleotides are TGTGCCAGCAGCTTACCGATGGGTCAAGAGACCCAGTACTCC. It specifies CASSLPMGQETQYS.

This clonotype was recorded a few times. The rearrangement joins TRBV6-2 or TRBV6-3 to TRBJ1-5; a possible D gene is TRBD1 (6 bases). The V and J ends lost 5 bases and 2 bases respectively, with 16 bases between them. This CDR3 contains 16 residues. Germline CDR1 MNHEY, CDR2 SVGEGT. In nucleotides, the CDR3 is TGTGCCAGCAGTCAACAAACCACAGGGCGCAATCAGCCCCAGCATTTT. Amino acid sequence: CASSQQTTGRNQPQHF.

The J gene is TRBJ1-5, the V gene TRBV18; 8 bases match TRBD1. V shed 3 bases, J shed 6 bases, and the junction held 4 bases outside the gene matches. This CDR3 is 14 amino acids long. In germline, CDR1 is KGHSH, CDR2 LQKENI. The CDR3 nucleotides read TGTGCCAGCTCACCGGGCAGGGGGCTTCAGCCCCAGCATTTT. This translates into CASSPGRGLQPQHF.

The sample holds a few counts of this clonotype. The rearrangement uses TRBV6-2 or TRBV6-3 and TRBJ2-7, with 11 bases that match TRBD1. Germline lookup yields CDR1 MNHEY and CDR2 SVGEGT. The CDR3 is made up of 15 amino acids. The V gene end was trimmed by 5 bases and the J gene end by 3 bases; junction bases not matched to a gene: 6. CDR3 bases: TGTGCCAGCAGTCGGACAGGGGGCAATTTCTACGAGCAGTACTTC. Protein product: CASSRTGGNFYEQYF.

V and J are TRBV12-3 or TRBV12-4 and TRBJ2-5; 9 nucleotides match TRBD1. After removal of 5 bases from V and 4 bases from J, the junction contained 8 bases not matched to a gene. The length of the CDR3 is 15 residues. The DNA of the CDR3 is TGTGCCAGCAGTCCAACAGGGGGCATCGGAGAGACCCAGTACTTC. Translating it yields CASSPTGGIGETQYF.